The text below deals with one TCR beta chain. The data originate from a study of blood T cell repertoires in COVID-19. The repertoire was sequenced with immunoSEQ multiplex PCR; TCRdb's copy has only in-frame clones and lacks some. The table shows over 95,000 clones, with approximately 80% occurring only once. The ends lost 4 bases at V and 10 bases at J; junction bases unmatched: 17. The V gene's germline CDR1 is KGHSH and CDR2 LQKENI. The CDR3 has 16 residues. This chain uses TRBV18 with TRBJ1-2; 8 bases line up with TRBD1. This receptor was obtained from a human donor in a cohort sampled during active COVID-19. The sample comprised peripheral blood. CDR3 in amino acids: CASSLLRDRSNMYYTF. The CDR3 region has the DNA TGTGCCAGCTCACTCCTTCGGGACAGGAGCAATATGTACTACACCTTC.